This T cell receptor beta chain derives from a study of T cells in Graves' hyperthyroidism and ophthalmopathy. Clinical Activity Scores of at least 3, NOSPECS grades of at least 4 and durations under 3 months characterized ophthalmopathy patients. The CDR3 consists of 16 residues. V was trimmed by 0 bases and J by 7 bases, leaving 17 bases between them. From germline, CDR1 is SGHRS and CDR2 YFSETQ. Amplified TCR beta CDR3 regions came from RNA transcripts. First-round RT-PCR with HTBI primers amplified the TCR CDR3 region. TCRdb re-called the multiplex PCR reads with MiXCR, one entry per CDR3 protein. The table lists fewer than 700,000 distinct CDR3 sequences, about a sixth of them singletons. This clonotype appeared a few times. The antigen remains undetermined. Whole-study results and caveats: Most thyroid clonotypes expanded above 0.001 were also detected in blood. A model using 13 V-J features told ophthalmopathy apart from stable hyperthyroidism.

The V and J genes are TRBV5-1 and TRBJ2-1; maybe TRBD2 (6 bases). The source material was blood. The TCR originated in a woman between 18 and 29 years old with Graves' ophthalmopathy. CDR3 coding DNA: TGCGCCAGCAGCTTGGGTACCGGGAGCTTGGGGAATGAGCAGTTCTTC. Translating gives CASSLGTGSLGNEQFF. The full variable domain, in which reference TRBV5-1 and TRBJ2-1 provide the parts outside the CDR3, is KAGVTQTPRYLIKTRGQQVTLSCSPISGHRSVSWYQQTPGQGLQFLFEYFSETQRNKGNFPGRFSGRQFSNSRSEMNVSTLELGDSALYLCASSLGTGSLGNEQFFGPGTRLTVL.